This entry lists 5 T cell receptor beta chains sequenced from one sample in a study of cytomegalovirus exposure and HLA in healthy donors. Measured with immunoSEQ multiplex PCR; TCRdb has only the in-frame clones, and not every one. The repertoire holds fewer than 130,000 clones, with about nine tenths as singletons. The sample consisted of PBMCs. The source is a woman in her late teens or twenties in good health and CMV-seronegative.

This clone was found a few times. The chain recombines TRBV27 with TRBJ1-1; 7 bases align to TRBD1. Germline assignment: CDR1 MNHEY and CDR2 SMNVEV (reference sequence). CDR3 length: 19 amino acids. With 0 bases clipped from V and 0 bases from J, the junction kept 13 bases outside the gene matches. For the CDR3, the DNA is TGTGCCAGCAGTTTATCTCCGGACAGGCAACAATTCATGAACACTGAAGCTTTCTTT. Its protein is CASSLSPDRQQFMNTEAFF.

The chain recombines TRBV7-3 with TRBJ2-1, with D unresolved. The V and J ends lost 1 base and 4 bases respectively, with 11 bases between them. The CDR3 totals 15 residues. The germline V gene encodes CDR1 SGHTA and CDR2 FQGTGA. The CDR3 DNA is TGTGCCAGCAGCTTAAGTCGGTTACCGTACAATGAGCAGTTCTTC. Protein: CASSLSRLPYNEQFF.

The J gene is TRBJ2-2, the V gene TRBV11-3; TRBD1 agrees at 7 bases. CDR1 SGHNT and CDR2 YENEEA come from the germline V gene. This CDR3 has 16 amino acids. Trimming took 2 bases from V and 2 from J; bases not matched to a gene: 5. CDR3 loop: CASSLLGTDNTGELFF. The CDR3 DNA reads as TGTGCCAGCAGCTTACTCGGGACAGATAACACCGGGGAGCTGTTTTTT.

The J gene is TRBJ2-1, the V gene TRBV4-1, with TRBD1 identical over 9 bases. Unmatched junction bases numbered 8, after V lost 1 base and J lost 7 bases. CDR1 is MGHRA, CDR2 YSYEKL, per germline. This CDR3 has 16 amino acids. CDR3 nucleotide sequence: TGCGCCAGCAGCCAAGTGGGACAGGGCTGGGAAAATGAGCAGTTCTTC. Amino acids: CASSQVGQGWENEQFF.

The chain joins TRBV5-5 to TRBJ1-2; TRBD1 might be the D (6 bases). Germline CDR1 reads SGHKS; CDR2 reads YYEKEE (reference sequence). The V gene lost 3 bases and the J gene lost 8 bases, with 14 bases spanning the gap. The length of the CDR3 is 13 residues. The DNA for the CDR3 is TGTGCCAGCAGCTCCAGGGGCCGTGGAGGCTACACCTTC. Protein sequence: CASSSRGRGGYTF.